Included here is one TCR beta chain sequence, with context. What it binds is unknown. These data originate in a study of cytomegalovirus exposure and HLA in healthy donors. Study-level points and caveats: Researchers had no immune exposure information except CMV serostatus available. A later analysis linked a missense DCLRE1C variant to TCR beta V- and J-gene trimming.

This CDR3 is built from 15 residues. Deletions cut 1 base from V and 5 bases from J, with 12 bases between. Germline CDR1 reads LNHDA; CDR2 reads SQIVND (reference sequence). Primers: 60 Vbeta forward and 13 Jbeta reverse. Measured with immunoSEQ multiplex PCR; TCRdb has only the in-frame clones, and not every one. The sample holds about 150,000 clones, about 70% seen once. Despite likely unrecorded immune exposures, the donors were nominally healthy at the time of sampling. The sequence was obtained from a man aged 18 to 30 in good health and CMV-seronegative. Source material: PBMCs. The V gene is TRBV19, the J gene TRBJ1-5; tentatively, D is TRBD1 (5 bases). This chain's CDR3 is CASSIVRDGDQPQHF. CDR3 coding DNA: TGTGCCAGTAGTATAGTGCGGGACGGCGATCAGCCCCAGCATTTT. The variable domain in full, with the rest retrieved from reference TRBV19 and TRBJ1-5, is DGGITQSPKYLFRKEGQNVTLSCEQNLNHDAMYWYRQDPGQGLRLIYYSQIVNDFQKGDIAEGYSVSREKKESFPLTVTSAQKNPTAFYLCASSIVRDGDQPQHFGDGTRLSIL.